The 18 T cell receptor beta chains presented below share a single source sample, sequenced in a study of blood T cell repertoires in COVID-19. Profiled with immunoSEQ multiplex PCR; TCRdb holds only in-frame clones, not every one. Among 150,000 to 200,000 clones, 80% to 85% were seen once, and the ten largest hold roughly 8%. The sample comprised PBMCs or T cells enriched from blood (not recorded which). These receptors were taken from a woman aged 45-60 years who had recovered from COVID-19.

The chain joins TRBV6-5 to TRBJ1-6; D perhaps matches TRBD1 (5 bases). Trimming removed 7 bases at V and 9 bases at J, with 19 bases between. The germline gives CDR1 MNHEY, CDR2 SVGAGI. The CDR3 covers 15 residues. CDR3 sequence reads: CASTSPGVLGSPLHF. CDR3 nucleotide sequence: TGTGCCAGCACCTCGCCGGGGGTTCTTGGTTCACCCCTCCACTTT.

The chain has TRBV4-3 and TRBJ1-1, with 7 positions matching TRBD1. The CDR3 is made up of 15 amino acids. Germline V gene lookup returns CDR1 LGHNA and CDR2 YSLEER. V was clipped by 0 bases and J by 6 bases; unmatched bases: 7. The CDR3 DNA reads TGCGCCAGCAGCCAAGAGCCAGGGGGGTCGGCTGAAGCTTTCTTT. It codes for CASSQEPGGSAEAFF.

V is TRBV6-2 or TRBV6-3 and J is TRBJ1-2; 9 bases agree with TRBD1. Unmatched junction bases numbered 1, after V lost 2 bases and J lost 3 bases. Per germline, CDR1 MNHEY and CDR2 SVGEGT. CDR3 length: 14 residues. The CDR3 DNA reads as TGTGCCAGCAGTTACCGGGACAGGGACTATGGCTACACCTTC. Translation gives CASSYRDRDYGYTF.

The CDR3 DNA reads as TGTGCCAGTAGTGTTGGACTCAAAAGGGATGAGCAGTTCTTC. Protein sequence: CASSVGLKRDEQFF. The chain joins TRBV19 to TRBJ2-1, with a weak D call TRBD2 (5 bases). The CDR3 totals 14 residues. Trimming left V 5 bases short and J 8 bases short, with 16 bases between. CDR1 and CDR2 from the germline V gene are LNHDA and SQIVND (reference sequence).

This rearrangement joins TRBV4-2 to TRBJ2-1, with D unresolved. From germline, CDR1 is LGHNA and CDR2 YNFKEQ. The CDR3 contains 16 residues. The V end was cut by 0 bases, the J end by 0 bases, with 9 bases between. This CDR3 reads CASSQDYSSSYNEQFF. The CDR3 DNA follows: TGTGCCAGCAGCCAAGATTACTCAAGCTCCTACAATGAGCAGTTCTTC.

The chain carries TRBV5-1 and TRBJ2-1; TRBD1 might be the D (6 bases). This CDR3 is built from 14 residues. Per germline, CDR1 SGHRS and CDR2 YFSETQ. The V end lost 4 bases, the J end lost 7 bases, and 15 bases lay between the germline ends. This CDR3 reads CASSQLQGSNEQFF. The DNA of the CDR3 is TGCGCCAGCAGCCAACTACAGGGATCTAATGAGCAGTTCTTC.

This chain joins TRBV1 and TRBJ2-1; the table's D gene call, TRBD2, was not cross checked with the DNA. TRBV1 constitutes a pseudogene. The CDR3 covers 12 residues. This CDR3 is CTSSHDFNEQFF. Here the CDR3 DNA reads TGCACCAGCAGCCATGACTTCAATGAGCAGTTCTTC.

The table lists this clone with a few counts. CDR3 residues: CSAGAATNEKLFF. CDR3 DNA: TGCAGCGCTGGCGCAGCAACTAATGAAAAACTGTTTTTT. V usage is TRBV29-1 and J usage is TRBJ1-4; D is undetermined. Germline CDR1 SQVTM, CDR2 ANQGSEA. The CDR3 contains 13 residues. Trimming removed 7 bases at V and 0 bases at J, with 9 bases between. Full variable domain (missing parts from reference TRBV29-1 and TRBJ1-4): SAVISQKPSRDICQRGTSLTIQCQVDSQVTMMFWYRQQPGQSLTLIATANQGSEATYESGFVIDKFPISRPNLTFSTLTVSNMSPEDSSIYLCSAGAATNEKLFFGSGTQLSVL.

V and J are TRBV19 and TRBJ1-6; unclear D gene. The germline gives CDR1 LNHDA, CDR2 SQIVND (reference sequence). The CDR3 is 13 amino acids. The V gene lost 8 bases and the J gene lost 3 bases, with 8 bases spanning the gap. CDR3 bases: TGTGCCAGTGCAGTGAACTATAATTCACCCCTCCACTTT. Translation: CASAVNYNSPLHF.

This clone was counted only a few times. This chain joins TRBV18 and TRBJ1-2; maybe TRBD1 (6 bases). Germline assignment: CDR1 KGHSH and CDR2 LQKENI. V lost 6 bases, J lost 8 bases, and 16 bases lay in between. The CDR3 has 13 amino acids. For the CDR3, the DNA is TGTGCCAGCTCCTCGGACAGCGCGGAGGGCTACACCTTC. It is translated as CASSSDSAEGYTF. The variable domain in full, completed from reference TRBV18 and TRBJ1-2, reads NAGVMQNPRHLVRRRGQEARLRCSPMKGHSHVYWYRQLPEEGLKFMVYLQKENIIDESGMPKERFSAEFPKEGPSILRIQQVVRGDSAAYFCASSSDSAEGYTFGSGTRLTVV.

This sequence joins TRBV6-5 and TRBJ1-1; D is unresolved. Deletions cut 5 bases from V and 5 bases from J, with 15 bases between. Looked up from germline, CDR1 is MNHEY and CDR2 is SVGAGI. The CDR3 has 14 residues. CDR3 sequence: CASSPPVGRTEAFF. The CDR3 region has the DNA TGTGCCAGCAGTCCCCCGGTCGGGAGGACTGAAGCTTTCTTT.

V and J are TRBV28 and TRBJ2-7, with D possibly being TRBD2 (6 bases). Germline V lookup: CDR1 MDHEN, CDR2 SYDVKM. This CDR3 has 15 residues. V was shortened by 7 bases and J by 0 bases, with 16 bases between the two germline ends. The CDR3 DNA follows: TGTGCCAGCAAGACCCCAAACGGGGGCTCCTACGAGCAGTACTTC. Amino acids: CASKTPNGGSYEQYF.

The rearrangement uses TRBV7-8 and TRBJ1-3; no firm D call. Per the germline V gene, CDR1 is SGHVS and CDR2 is FQNEAQ. V gave up 0 bases and J gave up 4 bases, with 7 bases separating them. The CDR3 covers 14 residues. CDR3 amino acids: CASSLARGGNTIYF. CDR3 sequence (DNA): TGTGCCAGCAGCTTAGCGCGCGGGGGAAACACCATATATTTT.

V and J are TRBV5-1 and TRBJ1-2; no firm D call. V lost 4 bases and J lost 1, with 8 bases in between. The CDR3 totals 13 residues. From germline, CDR1 is SGHRS and CDR2 YFSETQ. CDR3 amino acids: CASSPLDNYGYTF. The CDR3 nucleotides read TGCGCCAGCAGCCCGCTAGATAACTATGGCTACACCTTC.

The chain couples TRBV3-1 (or the pseudogene TRBV3-2) to TRBJ2-7; D perhaps matches TRBD2 (6 bases). The CDR3 runs to 16 residues. The germline CDR1 and CDR2 sequences are LGHDT and YNNKEL (reference sequence). V gave up 4 bases and J gave up 5 bases, with 21 bases separating them. CDR3 sequence reads: CASSPGTPSVGDEQYF. The CDR3, as DNA: TGTGCCAGCAGCCCAGGAACTCCTAGCGTCGGAGACGAGCAGTACTTC.

The chain recombines TRBV13 with TRBJ2-1; TRBD2 aligns across 14 bases. The length of the CDR3 is 15 residues. Germline CDR1 is PRHDT and CDR2 is FYEKMQ (reference sequence). V shed 4 bases, J shed 7 bases, and the junction held 3 bases outside the gene matches. CDR3 nucleotide sequence: TGTGCCAGCAGCTCGACTAGCGGGAGGGGAAATGAGCAGTTCTTC. Residues: CASSSTSGRGNEQFF.

The V and J genes are TRBV2 and TRBJ1-3; perhaps TRBD1 as D (5 bases). Trimming removed 4 bases at V and 8 bases at J, with 15 bases between. Germline CDR1 reads SNHLY; CDR2 reads FYNNEI. The CDR3 totals 14 residues. As DNA, the CDR3 is TGTGCCAGCAGTGTATCTGGGACTAAAGACACCATATATTTT. Amino acid sequence: CASSVSGTKDTIYF.

The gene calls are TRBV25-1 and TRBJ2-1; TRBD1 might be the D (5 bases). There are 16 residues in the CDR3. V was shortened by 3 bases and J by 1 base, with 13 bases between the two germline ends. CDR1 is MGHDK, CDR2 SYGVNS, per germline. DNA of the CDR3: TGTGCCAGCAGTGACTCGAACAGGAGATCCTACAATGAGCAGTTCTTC. Translation gives CASSDSNRRSYNEQFF.